This TCR beta chain is drawn from a study of T cells expressing NK-cell markers. Germline V gene data show CDR1 as SEHNR and CDR2 as FQNEAQ (reference sequence). The CDR3 has 16 residues. TCRdb re-called the 5' RACE reads; one entry per CDR3 protein, DNA not given. In total, the table holds fewer than 200,000 distinct CDR3 sequences. This chain connects TRBV7-9 to TRBJ2-2; without DNA, the TCRdb call of TRBD1 cannot be checked. The TCR sequence derives from a woman aged 18 to 69 in good health. Sequences were obtained from blood T cells: a sorted CD56 or NKG2C T cell subset, CD4+ or CD8+ T cells, or bulk PBMC T cells (not recorded which). The CDR3 spells CASSPTGGSGTGELFF.